The 17 T cell receptor beta chains given below trace back to one sample, sequenced in a study of blood T cell repertoires in COVID-19. Some clones are missing from TCRdb's copy, which holds only in-frame ones; the method was immunoSEQ multiplex PCR. The repertoire holds fewer than 150,000 clones, with about four fifths as singletons. The sequencing input was PBMCs or T cells enriched from blood (not recorded which). Source of these receptors: a woman between 18 and 29 years old who had been exposed to COVID-19.

The chain links TRBV6-2 or TRBV6-3 to TRBJ2-1; 9 nucleotides agree with TRBD1. Germline trimming cut 7 bases from V and 11 bases from J; bases unmatched to any gene: 18. This CDR3 spans 16 amino acids. Germline loops: CDR1 MNHEY, CDR2 SVGEGT. As DNA, the CDR3 is TGTGCCAGCACCCCCTCCACTTCACAGGGGGCTAGGCAGCAGTTCTTC. Translating gives CASTPSTSQGARQQFF.

The chain carries TRBV19 and TRBJ2-1, with 11 nucleotides matching TRBD2. Per the germline V gene, CDR1 is LNHDA and CDR2 is SQIVND (reference sequence). This CDR3 is built from 16 residues. With V trimmed by 7 bases and J by 6 bases, 11 bases remained unmatched. CDR3 residues: CASTSSGTSGTNEQFF. The CDR3, as DNA: TGTGCCAGTACATCCTCCGGGACTAGCGGAACCAATGAGCAGTTCTTC.

V usage is TRBV19 and J usage is TRBJ2-7; D may be TRBD1 (5 bases). The V and J ends lost 5 bases and 3 bases respectively, with 17 bases between them. Looked up from germline, CDR1 is LNHDA and CDR2 is SQIVND (reference sequence). The CDR3 is 15 residues long. The CDR3 DNA reads as TGTGCCAGTAGTCTTCAGGGTGCCCCAAACTACGAGCAGTACTTC. This gives the protein CASSLQGAPNYEQYF.

The V and J genes are TRBV3-1 (or the pseudogene TRBV3-2) and TRBJ2-1; tentative D call: TRBD1 (6 bases). The V gene's germline CDR1 is LGHDT and CDR2 YNNKEL (reference sequence). Trimming cost V 0 bases and J 6 bases, with 9 bases left between them. There are 14 residues in the CDR3. The CDR3 here is CASSQDVGANEQFF. In nucleotides, the CDR3 is TGTGCCAGCAGCCAAGATGTGGGGGCCAATGAGCAGTTCTTC.

CDR3 loop: CASSLGLRRDQPQHF. CDR3 in DNA: TGCGCCAGCAGCTTGGGACTGAGGAGGGATCAGCCCCAGCATTTT. The chain combines TRBV5-1 with TRBJ1-5; D is uncertain. Trimming stripped 0 bases from V and 5 bases from J, with 12 bases between. Germline CDR1 SGHRS, CDR2 YFSETQ. This CDR3 has 15 amino acids. Filled out from reference TRBV5-1 and TRBJ1-5, the complete variable domain reads KAGVTQTPRYLIKTRGQQVTLSCSPISGHRSVSWYQQTPGQGLQFLFEYFSETQRNKGNFPGRFSGRQFSNSRSEMNVSTLELGDSALYLCASSLGLRRDQPQHFGDGTRLSIL.

Written as DNA, the CDR3 is TGTGCCAGTAGTATACTAGGTCAGCCCCAGCATTTT. Translated: CASSILGQPQHF. The J gene is TRBJ1-5, the V gene TRBV19; D is unclear. The CDR3 runs to 12 residues. Trimming removed 2 bases at V and 6 bases at J, with 5 bases between. Germline CDR1 and CDR2: LNHDA and SQIVND (reference sequence).

The V gene is TRBV2, the J gene TRBJ2-7; D might be TRBD1 (5 bases). The V gene's germline CDR1 is SNHLY and CDR2 FYNNEI. The V end lost 4 bases, the J end lost 4 bases, and 14 bases lay between the germline ends. This CDR3 contains 14 residues. The CDR3 coding sequence is TGTGCCAGCAGTGGCCAGGGTGGGGATTACGAGCAGTACTTC. Translating gives CASSGQGGDYEQYF.

The chain is built from TRBV6-5 and TRBJ2-1; D gene ambiguous. Looked up from germline, CDR1 is MNHEY and CDR2 is SVGAGI. The CDR3 totals 13 residues. The V and J ends lost 2 bases and 2 bases respectively, with 4 bases between them. In nucleotides, the CDR3 is TGTGCCAGCAGTTACGGGCCCTACAATGAGCAGTTCTTC. This encodes CASSYGPYNEQFF.

This rearrangement joins TRBV19 to TRBJ1-2; possible D gene TRBD1, 5 bases. The CDR3 extends over 15 amino acids. Germline lookup yields CDR1 LNHDA and CDR2 SQIVND (reference sequence). Trimming took off 6 bases at V and 0 bases at J, with 14 bases between the two ends. CDR3 nucleotide sequence: TGTGCCAGTAGCCCCGACAGTGGGACTAACTATGGCTACACCTTC. Its protein is CASSPDSGTNYGYTF.

The count of this clone is one. The chain recombines TRBV15 with TRBJ1-4; TRBD1 agrees at 9 bases. Germline V gene sequence: CDR1 LNHNV, CDR2 YYDKDF (reference sequence). V gave up 5 bases and J gave up 8 bases; unmatched junction bases: 12. The CDR3 covers 16 residues. The CDR3 DNA sequence: TGTGCCACCAGCGTCAACAGGGGGCAATGGGAAGAAAAACTGTTTTTT. This sequence encodes CATSVNRGQWEEKLFF.

V usage is TRBV7-9 and J usage is TRBJ2-7; 11 positions agree with TRBD2. This CDR3 is built from 16 residues. The V segment lost 1 base and the J segment 3 bases; nucleotides outside the gene matches: 5. Germline V gene lookup returns CDR1 SEHNR and CDR2 FQNEAQ (reference sequence). The CDR3 reads CASSLGLAGRDYEQYF. CDR3 bases: TGTGCCAGCAGCTTAGGACTAGCGGGAAGGGACTACGAGCAGTACTTC.

The chain is built from TRBV11-2 and TRBJ2-2; 7 bases agree with TRBD2. With 4 bases clipped from V and 7 bases from J, the junction kept 9 bases outside the gene matches. CDR3 size: 15 residues. CDR1 and CDR2 (germline): SGHAT, FQNNGV. In DNA form, the CDR3 reads TGTGCCAGCAGCTCGGGGGGTCAGGGAGTCGGGGAGCTGTTTTTT. This encodes CASSSGGQGVGELFF.

The chain joins TRBV28 to TRBJ1-6; 9 nucleotides agree with TRBD1. The CDR3 has 20 amino acids. V was clipped by 5 bases and J by 0 bases; unmatched bases: 14. Germline-derived CDR1 and CDR2 are MDHEN and SYDVKM. For the CDR3, the DNA is TGTGCCAGCAGTCCAACCCGGGACAGGGTTTGGAACTCCTATAATTCACCCCTCCACTTT. This codes for CASSPTRDRVWNSYNSPLHF.

Regarding this clone: A much more abundant neighbour one base away suggests this may be a read error. The chain carries TRBV5-6 and TRBJ1-5; D not resolved. With 1 base removed from V and 0 bases from J, the gap between germline ends came to 2 bases. Germline V CDR1 and CDR2: SGHDT, YYEEEE. The CDR3 loop spans 13 amino acids. CDR3 sequence: CASSLYSNQPQHF. The CDR3 region has the DNA TGTGCCAGCAGCTTGTATAGCAATCAGCCCCAGCATTTT.

The chain combines TRBV7-9 with TRBJ1-5, with 8 nucleotides matching TRBD1. V lost 5 bases to trimming and J lost 5 bases; unmatched junction nucleotides: 5. The CDR3 covers 14 residues. The germline gives CDR1 SEHNR, CDR2 FQNEAQ (reference sequence). The CDR3 region is CASSKTGEDQPQHF. In DNA form, the CDR3 reads TGTGCCAGCAGCAAGACAGGGGAGGATCAGCCCCAGCATTTT.

The rearrangement links TRBV5-1 to TRBJ2-7; possibly TRBD1 for D (5 bases). The CDR3 consists of 16 residues. V was clipped by 4 bases and J by 1 base, with 18 bases between them. CDR1 and CDR2 from the germline V gene are SGHRS and YFSETQ. The CDR3 nucleotides read TGCGCCAGCAGCCCCCCGCAGGGAACCCTATCCTACGAGCAGTACTTC. It translates to CASSPPQGTLSYEQYF.

The chain combines TRBV27 with TRBJ2-6; TRBD1 might be the D (7 bases). Trimming left V 6 bases short and J 2 bases short, with 32 bases between. The CDR3 covers 22 residues. Per the germline V gene, CDR1 is MNHEY and CDR2 is SMNVEV (reference sequence). The CDR3 sequence is CASSLQPFKYGGRGPGANVLTF. As DNA, the CDR3 is TGTGCCAGCAGCCTACAACCGTTTAAGTACGGGGGAAGGGGGCCTGGGGCCAACGTCCTGACTTTC. Variable domain in full (rest from reference TRBV27 and TRBJ2-6): EAQVTQNPRYLITVTGKKLTVTCSQNMNHEYMSWYRQDPGLGLRQIYYSMNVEVTDKGDVPEGYKVSRKEKRNFPLILESPSPNQTSLYFCASSLQPFKYGGRGPGANVLTFGAGSRLTVL.